The clone carrying this TCR beta chain has just a few counts. The sample comes from a study of T-cell memory formation after mild COVID-19. There are 14 residues in the CDR3. Germline values: CDR1 SEHNR, CDR2 FQNEAQ (reference sequence). V was pared by 6 bases and J by 7 bases, with 16 bases between. Each CDR3 protein is one row after TCRdb ran MiXCR on the 5' RACE reads. The repertoire holds 350,000 to 450,000 distinct CDR3 sequences, with 24% as singletons. The sequencing input was PBMCs or a T cell subset sorted from them (not recorded which). This receptor was obtained from an adult woman who had mild COVID-19 (a few samples of this study predate the infection). Cell type and time point are not known. This chain uses TRBV7-9 with TRBJ2-1, with D maybe TRBD2 (5 bases). CDR3 protein: CASSPSVWENEQFF. CDR3 nucleotides: TGTGCCAGCAGTCCCAGTGTCTGGGAGAATGAGCAGTTCTTC.